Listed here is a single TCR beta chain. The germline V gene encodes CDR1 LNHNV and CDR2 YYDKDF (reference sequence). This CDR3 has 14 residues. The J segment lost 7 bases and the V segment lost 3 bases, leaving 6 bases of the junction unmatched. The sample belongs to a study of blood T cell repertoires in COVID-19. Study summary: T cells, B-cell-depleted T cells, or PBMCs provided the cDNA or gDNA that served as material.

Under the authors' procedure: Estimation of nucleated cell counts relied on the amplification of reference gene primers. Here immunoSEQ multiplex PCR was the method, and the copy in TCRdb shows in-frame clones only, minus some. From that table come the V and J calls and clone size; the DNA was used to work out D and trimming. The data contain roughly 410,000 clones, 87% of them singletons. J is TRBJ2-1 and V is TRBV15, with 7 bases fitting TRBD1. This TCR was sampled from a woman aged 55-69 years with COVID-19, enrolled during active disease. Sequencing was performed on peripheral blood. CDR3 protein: CATSRETGWNEQFF. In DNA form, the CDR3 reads TGTGCCACCAGCAGGGAGACAGGGTGGAATGAGCAGTTCTTC.